Listed below are T cell receptor beta chains from one sample, sequenced in a study of immune evolution from preneoplasia to lung adenocarcinoma. Sequenced by immunoSEQ multiplex PCR; TCRdb stores in-frame clones only, minus some. The sample includes just over 7,000 clones, 79% of them seen just once. The sequenced sample was FFPE adjacent normal lung tissue. The source is a person aged 70 to 80 with lung adenocarcinoma. CDR3s include the opening cysteine and the closing phenylalanine or tryptophan. A D gene is named only where the DNA matches it firmly. Size is stated for part of the rows, as once, few or many counts, or as a class when the clone is expanded.

v_call	d_call	j_call	clone_size	cdr3_aa	cdr3_nt
TRBV6-1	TRBD1	TRBJ1-5	-	CASREDRISNQPQHF	TGTGCCAGCAGGGAGGACAGGATTAGCAATCAGCCCCAGCATTTT
TRBV5-1	-	TRBJ2-7	-	CASSPITGTYEQYF	TGCGCCAGCAGCCCCATAACAGGGACCTACGAGCAGTACTTC
TRBV14	-	TRBJ1-5	-	CASSRAGVHQPQHF	TGTGCCAGCAGCCGGGCAGGGGTCCATCAGCCCCAGCATTTT
TRBV10-1	-	TRBJ1-2	-	CASSEAGYYGYTF	TGCGCCAGCAGTGAGGCTGGGTATTATGGCTACACCTTC
TRBV9	-	TRBJ2-3	-	CASSVAGLAGTDTQYF	TGTGCCAGCAGCGTAGCGGGGCTAGCCGGCACAGATACGCAGTATTTT
TRBV6-5	TRBD1	TRBJ2-2	-	CASSPGTGVAGELFF	TGTGCCAGCAGTCCCGGGACAGGGGTAGCCGGGGAGCTGTTTTTT
TRBV14	-	TRBJ1-2	-	CASSQADRFYGYTF	TGTGCCAGCAGCCAAGCCGACCGTTTCTATGGCTACACCTTC
TRBV5-1	TRBD1	TRBJ2-5	-	CASSLRGGGGETQYF	TGCGCCAGCAGCCTGCGAGGGGGCGGTGGAGAGACCCAGTACTTC
TRBV2	-	TRBJ2-7	-	CASSETYEQYF	TGTGCCAGCAGTGAGACTTATGAGCAGTACTTC
TRBV6-6	-	TRBJ1-4	-	CASSYSPGAVEKLFF	TGTGCCAGCAGTTACTCGCCAGGGGCGGTAGAAAAACTGTTTTTT
TRBV2	TRBD1	TRBJ1-1	-	CASSSARGLTEAFF	TGTGCCAGCAGTTCAGCCAGGGGGCTTACTGAAGCTTTCTTT
TRBV29-1	-	TRBJ1-2	-	CSVRPGSIPSF	TGCAGCGTTCGACCGGGCTCAATTCCTTCCTTC
TRBV27	TRBD1	TRBJ1-5	-	CASSLTGKRNQPQHF	TGTGCCAGCAGTTTGACAGGGAAACGCAATCAGCCCCAGCATTTT
TRBV7-8	-	TRBJ1-1	-	CASSPSEANTEAFF	TGTGCCAGCAGCCCTAGCGAAGCAAACACTGAAGCTTTCTTT
TRBV10-3	TRBD1	TRBJ2-7	-	CAISDPDRRDTYEQYF	TGTGCCATCAGTGACCCGGACAGGCGAGATACCTACGAGCAGTACTTC
TRBV5-1	-	TRBJ2-2	-	CASSLRRVNTGELFF	TGCGCCAGCAGCTTGCGCAGGGTGAACACCGGGGAGCTGTTTTTT
TRBV9	-	TRBJ1-2	few	CASSVAFGGSGYTF	TGTGCCAGCAGCGTAGCTTTTGGGGGGAGTGGCTACACCTTC
TRBV25-1	-	TRBJ1-2	once	CASSDPNKHGSDTF	TGTGCCAGCAGTGATCCTAACAAACACGGGAGTGACACCTTC
TRBV28	-	TRBJ1-6	-	CASRSGPDLSYNSPLHF	TGTGCCAGCAGGTCAGGCCCTGACCTCTCCTATAATTCACCCCTCCACTTT
TRBV28	TRBD1	TRBJ2-7	few	CASSSTTGGSYEQYF	TGTGCCAGCAGTTCTACGACAGGGGGATCCTACGAGCAGTACTTC
TRBV28	-	TRBJ1-3	-	CASSSLGDPGNTIYF	TGTGCCAGCAGTTCACTAGGGGATCCTGGAAACACCATATATTTT
TRBV28	-	TRBJ1-5	-	CASSLGAGHSNQPQHF	TGTGCCAGCAGTTTGGGTGCGGGGCATAGCAATCAGCCCCAGCATTTT
TRBV6-6	-	TRBJ1-1	-	CASSTRVRAAFF	TGTGCCAGCAGTACCAGAGTCCGAGCCGCTTTCTTT
TRBV9	-	TRBJ2-2	once	CASSPWTTGELFF	TGTGCCAGCAGCCCTTGGACCACCGGGGAGCTGTTTTTT
TRBV21-1	-	TRBJ1-2	few	CASPPLTF	TGTGCCAGCCCCCCTCTCACCTTC
TRBV21-1	-	TRBJ2-1	few	CASSKGESTNDNEQFF	TGTGCCAGCAGCAAAGGGGAATCGACTAACGACAATGAGCAGTTCTTC
TRBV19	-	TRBJ1-1	-	CASSLRRAEAFF	TGTGCCAGTAGTCTTCGGCGGGCTGAAGCTTTCTTT
TRBV6-1	TRBD1	TRBJ1-6	-	CASSDRTGNSPLHF	TGTGCCAGCAGTGATCGGACAGGGAATTCACCCCTCCACTTT
TRBV4-1	-	TRBJ2-3	-	CASSQDWPSTDTQYF	TGCGCCAGCAGCCAAGACTGGCCTAGCACAGATACGCAGTATTTT
TRBV5-1	-	TRBJ2-7	once	CASSLAGSSYEQYF	TGCGCCAGCAGCTTGGCAGGGAGCTCCTACGAGCAGTACTTC
TRBV5-6	TRBD1	TRBJ1-6	-	CASSLGDRGFSPLHF	TGTGCCAGCAGCCTTGGGGACAGGGGGTTTTCACCCCTCCACTTT
TRBV6-5	-	TRBJ1-6	-	CASSYSNGLSPLHF	TGTGCCAGCAGTTACTCGAACGGCCTTTCACCCCTCCACTTT
TRBV2	-	TRBJ2-5	-	CASSETGASQETQYF	TGTGCCAGCAGTGAAACGGGGGCGTCCCAAGAGACCCAGTACTTC
TRBV27	TRBD1	TRBJ2-7	once	CASSPEQTGTGWEQYF	TGTGCCAGCAGCCCCGAGCAAACCGGGACAGGGTGGGAGCAGTACTTC
TRBV27	TRBD1	TRBJ1-5	-	CASSSGTDYQPQHF	TGTGCCAGCAGTTCTGGGACAGACTATCAGCCCCAGCATTTT
TRBV7-8	-	TRBJ2-1	-	CASSTVPQKNEQFF	TGTGCCAGCAGCACTGTCCCCCAGAAAAATGAGCAGTTCTTC
TRBV5-6	TRBD1	TRBJ2-7	-	CASSSQLRQGGDEQYF	TGTGCCAGCAGCTCCCAACTGAGACAGGGGGGCGACGAGCAGTACTTC
TRBV5-1	TRBD1	TRBJ1-1	-	CASSSTDRGRTEEALNTEAFF	TGCGCCAGCAGCTCGACTGACAGGGGCCGCACAGAGGAGGCGTTAAACACTGAAGCTTTCTTT
TRBV2	TRBD1	TRBJ1-6	-	CAITAGQGDISNSPLHF	TGTGCCATAACTGCGGGACAGGGAGATATAAGTAATTCACCCCTCCACTTT
TRBV5-1	TRBD1	TRBJ1-2	-	CASSALGTGGANYGYTF	TGCGCCAGCAGCGCATTAGGGACAGGGGGCGCGAACTATGGCTACACCTTC
TRBV19	-	TRBJ2-7	-	CASSILASAAEQYF	TGTGCCAGTAGTATCTTGGCGTCCGCCGCAGAGCAGTACTTC
TRBV29-1	-	TRBJ2-1	-	CSVEYVPYNEQFF	TGCAGCGTTGAATATGTCCCCTACAATGAGCAGTTCTTC
TRBV30	TRBD2	TRBJ2-7	few	CAWGKRGNSYEQYF	TGTGCCTGGGGAAAGCGGGGGAACTCCTACGAGCAGTACTTC
TRBV27	-	TRBJ2-5	-	CASSLTGWETQYF	TGTGCCAGCAGTTTAACAGGGTGGGAGACCCAGTACTTC
TRBV19	-	TRBJ2-3	-	CASSRQRWGGAGDTQYF	TGTGCCAGTAGCCGTCAGAGATGGGGGGGGGCTGGAGATACGCAGTATTTT
TRBV30	TRBD1	TRBJ1-3	-	CAWSRTRGTGNTIYF	TGTGCCTGGAGTCGCACCAGGGGGACTGGAAACACCATATATTTT
TRBV7-8	TRBD1	TRBJ2-7	once	CASSWDRGLEQYF	TGTGCCAGCAGCTGGGACAGGGGGCTTGAGCAGTACTTC
TRBV7-9	-	TRBJ1-2	-	CASSLLETNGYTF	TGTGCCAGCAGCTTACTGGAGACGAATGGCTACACCTTC
TRBV2	-	TRBJ1-5	once	CASTGGQGGYGNQPQHF	TGTGCCAGCACCGGGGGGCAGGGAGGTTACGGCAATCAGCCCCAGCATTTT
TRBV27	TRBD1	TRBJ2-2	-	CASSPTGQGTGELFF	TGTGCCAGCAGCCCAACCGGACAGGGCACCGGGGAGCTGTTTTTT
TRBV2	-	TRBJ2-7	few	CASTPGYSKHYEQYF	TGTGCCAGCACCCCTGGGTACAGTAAGCATTACGAGCAGTACTTC
TRBV7-3	-	TRBJ1-2	-	CASSPGFTNYGYTF	TGTGCCAGCAGCCCCGGGTTTACTAACTATGGCTACACCTTC
TRBV27	-	TRBJ1-6	-	CASRQKGSSYNSPLHF	TGTGCCAGCAGGCAGAAAGGGAGCTCCTATAATTCACCCCTCCACTTT
TRBV7-2	TRBD1	TRBJ1-5	-	CASSLGRGMGGQPQHF	TGTGCCAGCAGCTTAGGCAGGGGGATGGGGGGTCAGCCCCAACATTTT
TRBV7-8	-	TRBJ1-1	once	CASSLVGETEAFF	TGTGCCAGCAGCTTAGTTGGGGAGACTGAAGCTTTCTTT
TRBV4-2	TRBD2	TRBJ2-5	few	CASSHPETGTSGPGTQYF	TGTGCCAGCAGCCATCCTGAAACCGGGACTAGCGGTCCGGGGACCCAGTACTTC
TRBV27	-	TRBJ1-1	-	CASTGRTEAFF	TGTGCCAGCACGGGACGCACTGAAGCTTTCTTT
TRBV6-1	-	TRBJ1-1	few	CASKISSGTAEAFF	TGTGCCAGCAAAATCAGTTCCGGGACGGCTGAAGCTTTCTTT
TRBV28	-	TRBJ1-5	-	CATLLQGPDQPQHF	TGTGCCACCCTACTGCAGGGGCCGGATCAGCCCCAGCATTTT
TRBV29-1	-	TRBJ1-2	medium-sized	CSVVGLTYGYTF	TGCAGCGTTGTGGGATTAACCTATGGCTACACCTTC